This TCR beta chain was retrieved from a study of T-cell reconstitution after alpha-beta-depleted transplantation in children (dated by TCRdb to the mid-2010s). Regarding the study in general: The study quantitatively tracked T-cell immune reconstitution after TCRalphabeta/CD19-depleted allogeneic hematopoietic cell transplantation in children using TCR repertoire profiling.

The germline V gene provides CDR1 SQVTM and CDR2 ANQGSEA. V is trimmed back by 0 bases and J by 4 bases, and the junction contains 14 bases that no gene match accounts for. From cysteine to phenylalanine, the CDR3 is 18 amino acids long. The retained sequence is limited to the CDR3, 54 bases, with the frame set at the first base. The method behind the library was PCR. The data were produced on an Illumina HiSeq 2500. TCR library preparation used molecular barcoding, with unique molecular identifiers applied to normalize quantification of the TCRbeta repertoire. The raw public reads went through TCRdb reprocessing: fastp at Q25, MiXCR clone calling, in-frame beta chains kept. CDR3 protein sequences are deduplicated, and each keeps its most common genes and DNA. This sample holds 420,000 or so distinct CDR3 sequences; around 9.9% were observed only once. The ten biggest clones cover roughly 6% of the sample.

A remark on this clonotype: The clone's antigen remains unknown. No base qualities exist here, and no much larger clone lies one base off it.

This specimen consisted of PBMCs from the stem cell graft donor, obtained from the stem cell graft. The chain was built from TRBV29-1 and TRBJ1-2, with 10 bases matching TRBD1. The receptor was derived from a human donor who donated a stem cell graft to a child with acute myeloid leukemia. This receptor carries the CDR3 CSVEDGFGGQGPIYGYTF. The DNA reads TGCAGCGTTGAAGATGGATTCGGGGGACAGGGGCCTATCTATGGCTACACCTTC.